One and the same sample provided the 26 T cell receptor beta chains below, sequenced in a study of shared clonotypes between healthy human individuals. Positively selected for CCR7, the CD45RO-negative cells used as naive CD8 cells excluded terminally differentiated effector memory CD45RA+ cells. Sequencing used immunoSEQ multiplex PCR; TCRdb keeps in-frame clones, though not all of them. The sample consists of about 2,200,000 clones, under 95% of them appearing once. Sequenced input: naive CD8+ T cells from PBMCs. These receptors were taken from a man younger than 30 in good health. Some clones in this sample may be carry-over from other donors' samples.

Concerning this clone: The same CDR3 arises from other DNA sequences in this sample as well. The rearrangement joins TRBV29-1 to TRBJ2-7, with TRBD1 matching over 9 bases. This CDR3 spans 13 amino acids. J lost 3 bases, V lost 6 bases, and 6 bases had no gene match. From germline, CDR1 is SQVTM and CDR2 ANQGSEA. The CDR3: CSVAGQGGYEQYF. CDR3 sequence (DNA): TGCAGCGTCGCGGGACAGGGAGGCTACGAGCAGTACTTC.

J is TRBJ1-1 and V is TRBV19; D remains ambiguous. V was clipped by 10 bases and J by 1 base, with 13 bases between them. CDR3 length equals 13 residues. Germline CDR1 and CDR2: LNHDA and SQIVND (reference sequence). The CDR3 loop reads CATQRTGNTEAFF. CDR3 nucleotides: TGTGCCACCCAAAGGACGGGGAACACTGAAGCTTTCTTT.

This chain joins TRBV27 and TRBJ1-5, with unresolved D. The CDR3 sequence is 15 residues long. V dropped 5 bases and J dropped 6 bases, with 17 bases sitting between them. Looked up from germline, CDR1 is MNHEY and CDR2 is SMNVEV (reference sequence). The CDR3 loop is CASSPRGGSGQPQHF. The CDR3 nucleotides read TGTGCCAGCAGTCCTCGGGGTGGCTCGGGTCAGCCCCAGCATTTT.

The rearrangement links TRBV28 to TRBJ2-7; D ambiguous. The CDR3 consists of 12 residues. V lost 3 bases and J 6 bases, leaving 9 bases between the germline ends. Looked up from germline, CDR1 is MDHEN and CDR2 is SYDVKM. CDR3: CASSFPPREQYF. CDR3 DNA sequence: TGTGCCAGCAGTTTTCCCCCACGCGAGCAGTACTTC.

The chain carries TRBV2 and TRBJ2-7, with TRBD2 identical over 13 bases. The germline V gene has CDR1 SNHLY and CDR2 FYNNEI. V gave up 5 bases and J gave up 6 bases; unmatched junction bases: 10. The CDR3 spans 16 residues. The CDR3 region is CASSSRGLAGEVEQYF. CDR3 DNA sequence: TGTGCCAGCAGTTCCCGCGGACTAGCGGGAGAAGTCGAGCAGTACTTC.

As regards this clone: Other DNA sequences in this specimen translate into the identical CDR3. CDR3 in amino acids: CASSEYGQPQHF. CDR3 nucleotides: TGTGCCAGCAGTGAATATGGCCAGCCCCAGCATTTT. This sequence joins TRBV25-1 and TRBJ1-5; D is unclear. The CDR3 runs 12 residues. Looked up from germline, CDR1 is MGHDK and CDR2 is SYGVNS. With 0 bases removed from V and 7 bases from J, the gap between germline ends came to 4 bases.

The J gene is TRBJ2-7, the V gene TRBV19; 9 bases fit TRBD2. V dropped 5 bases and J dropped 5; count of bases not matched to a gene: 16. The CDR3 is made up of 17 amino acids. Per germline, CDR1 LNHDA and CDR2 SQIVND (reference sequence). DNA for the CDR3: TGTGCCAGTAGTTCGAAGACTAGCGGAGCCGAGCGGCACGAGCAGTACTTC. Protein sequence: CASSSKTSGAERHEQYF. Full variable domain (rest looked up from reference TRBV19 and TRBJ2-7): DGGITQSPKYLFRKEGQNVTLSCEQNLNHDAMYWYRQDPGQGLRLIYYSQIVNDFQKGDIAEGYSVSREKKESFPLTVTSAQKNPTAFYLCASSSKTSGAERHEQYFGPGTRLTVT.

This clone has a handful of counts. The chain uses TRBV6-1 and TRBJ1-1, with D perhaps matching TRBD1 (5 bases). Germline V gives CDR1 MNHNS, CDR2 SASEGT. The CDR3 covers 15 residues. The V end lost 2 bases, the J end lost 0 bases, and 10 bases lay between the germline ends. Here the CDR3 reads CASSEWGTMNTEAFF. The CDR3 DNA is TGTGCCAGCAGTGAATGGGGCACGATGAACACTGAAGCTTTCTTT.

V is TRBV27 and J is TRBJ2-1, with 11 bases lining up with TRBD2. Germline V gene data show CDR1 as MNHEY and CDR2 as SMNVEV (reference sequence). Trimming cost V 6 bases and J 2 bases; bases outside gene matches: 0. The CDR3 spans 14 residues. CDR3: CASRLAGAYNEQFF. In DNA, the CDR3 is TGTGCCAGCAGACTAGCGGGGGCCTACAATGAGCAGTTCTTC.

In its sample, this clone was seen once. This chain joins TRBV6-5 and TRBJ2-3, with TRBD1 as a possible D gene (6 bases). The germline CDR1 and CDR2 sequences are MNHEY and SVGAGI. The CDR3 spans 13 residues. V lost 4 bases to trimming and J lost 4 bases, with 9 bases between them. The CDR3 here is CASSWDIADTQYF. CDR3 sequence (DNA): TGTGCCAGCAGTTGGGACATTGCAGATACGCAGTATTTT.

The chain has TRBV5-1 and TRBJ2-5, with TRBD1 matching 10 bases. The length of the CDR3 is 17 residues. J was trimmed by 4 bases and V by 4 bases; bases with no gene match: 13. Looked up from germline, CDR1 is SGHRS and CDR2 is YFSETQ. The CDR3 bases are TGCGCCAGCAGCGTAGGAGACAGGGGGCGGCGGCGAGAGACCCAGTACTTC. It translates to CASSVGDRGRRRETQYF.

The J gene is TRBJ2-1, the V gene TRBV19; no clear D. V lost 1 base and J 3 bases, leaving 13 bases between the germline ends. CDR3 length: 16 residues. Per the germline V gene, CDR1 is LNHDA and CDR2 is SQIVND (reference sequence). The DNA for the CDR3 is TGTGCCAGTAGTATAGTAGACGGGCCCGGCTACAATGAGCAGTTCTTC. It is translated as CASSIVDGPGYNEQFF.

The chain links TRBV15 to TRBJ1-5; 7 bases are a match to TRBD1. V gave up 1 base and J gave up 2 bases; unmatched junction bases: 8. Germline assignment: CDR1 LNHNV and CDR2 YYDKDF (reference sequence). This CDR3 has 17 residues. CDR3 nucleotides: TGTGCCACCAGCAGAGGTACAGGGGTCCCGCGCAATCAGCCCCAGCATTTT. It yields the protein CATSRGTGVPRNQPQHF.

The chain links TRBV7-2 to TRBJ1-1, with D hard to call. CDR1 is SGHTA, CDR2 FQGNSA, per germline. CDR3 length equals 15 residues. Between the trimmed V and J ends, which lost 2 bases and 7 bases, there was a span of 17 bases. CDR3 region: CASSLSAGGPFEAFF. The CDR3 DNA sequence: TGTGCCAGCAGCTTATCGGCAGGCGGCCCTTTTGAAGCTTTCTTT. The whole variable domain, remainder taken from reference TRBV7-2 and TRBJ1-1, is GAGVSQSPSNKVTEKGKDVELRCDPISGHTALYWYRQSLGQGLEFLIYFQGNSAPDKSGLPSDRFSAERTGGSVSTLTIQRTQQEDSAVYLCASSLSAGGPFEAFFGQGTRLTVV.

The gene calls are TRBV6-1 and TRBJ1-1; the D is unclear. The length of the CDR3 is 14 residues. The germline CDR1 and CDR2 sequences are MNHNS and SASEGT. Trimming took off 3 bases at V and 2 bases at J, with 10 bases between the two ends. The CDR3 nucleotides are TGTGCCAGCAGTGAGTGGGAGAGTAACACTGAAGCTTTCTTT. Its translation: CASSEWESNTEAFF.

This clone was seen a single time. The J gene is TRBJ1-5, the V gene TRBV2; D gene unclear. V lost 1 base to trimming and J lost 4 bases, with 5 bases between them. This CDR3 spans 13 amino acids. Germline V lookup: CDR1 SNHLY, CDR2 FYNNEI. CDR3 amino acids: CASSEGWNQPQHF. The CDR3 DNA follows: TGTGCCAGCAGTGAAGGTTGGAATCAGCCCCAGCATTTT.

On this clone: Different DNA sequences within this sample yield the same CDR3. The chain uses TRBV27 and TRBJ1-2; D not resolved. Trimming pared 4 bases from V and 8 bases from J, leaving 8 bases between. Germline-derived CDR1 and CDR2 are MNHEY and SMNVEV (reference sequence). The CDR3 sequence is 11 residues long. For the CDR3, the DNA is TGTGCCAGCAGTTCCGGCTTAGGCTACACCTTC. Translation: CASSSGLGYTF.

The rearrangement uses TRBV5-6 and TRBJ2-7; tentatively, D is TRBD1 or TRBD2 (5 bases each). Germline V CDR1 and CDR2: SGHDT, YYEEEE. V was shortened by 2 bases and J by 0 bases, with 9 bases between the two germline ends. This CDR3 is built from 14 residues. CDR3 amino acids: CASSFRDGSYEQYF. CDR3 coding DNA: TGTGCCAGCAGCTTCCGGGACGGCTCCTACGAGCAGTACTTC.

J is TRBJ1-2 and V is TRBV28, with D unresolved. Germline V gives CDR1 MDHEN, CDR2 SYDVKM. Trimming removed 2 bases from V and 8 bases from J, with 15 bases in between. The CDR3 spans 14 residues. This CDR3 reads CASSLVLDPRGYTF. The CDR3 coding sequence is TGTGCCAGCAGTTTAGTCCTGGACCCCCGAGGCTACACCTTC.

The chain uses TRBV27 and TRBJ2-1, with 7 bases that match TRBD1. This CDR3 has 14 residues. With V trimmed by 7 bases and J by 5 bases, 8 bases remained unmatched. Germline assignment: CDR1 MNHEY and CDR2 SMNVEV (reference sequence). The CDR3 DNA sequence: TGTGCCAGCACCCCAGGGACAGCACACAATGAGCAGTTCTTC. It yields the protein CASTPGTAHNEQFF.

In DNA form, the CDR3 reads TGTGCCAGCAGCTTAGCGGCTAAGTGGGAGGGTATCCAAGAGACCCAGTACTTC. Protein sequence: CASSLAAKWEGIQETQYF. The chain recombines TRBV7-8 with TRBJ2-5, with 7 bases fitting TRBD2. The trim removed 0 bases at V and 1 base at J, leaving 11 bases unmatched. CDR1 is SGHVS and CDR2 is FQNEAQ in the germline V gene. The CDR3 covers 18 residues. The full variable domain, rest sourced from reference TRBV7-8 and TRBJ2-5, is GAGVSQSPRYKVAKRGQDVALRCDPISGHVSLFWYQQALGQGPEFLTYFQNEAQLDKSGLPSDRFFAERPEGSVSTLKIQRTQQEDSAVYLCASSLAAKWEGIQETQYFGPGTRLLVL.

This rearrangement joins TRBV5-6 to TRBJ2-3; D not certain. Trimming removed 0 bases at V and 2 bases at J, with 16 bases between. The CDR3 has 17 amino acids. Per germline, CDR1 SGHDT and CDR2 YYEEEE. The CDR3 region is CASSLGVRSYPTDTQYF. CDR3 in DNA: TGTGCCAGCAGCTTGGGGGTAAGGTCTTACCCCACAGATACGCAGTATTTT.

The chain recombines TRBV29-1 with TRBJ2-7; TRBD1 or TRBD2 may be the D gene (5 bases each). V lost 7 bases and J lost 2, with 12 bases in between. The length of the CDR3 is 12 residues. Germline V gene data show CDR1 as SQVTM and CDR2 as ANQGSEA. The CDR3 here is CSARDQPYEQYF. The DNA for the CDR3 is TGCAGCGCGAGGGACCAGCCCTACGAGCAGTACTTC.

The rearrangement uses TRBV7-6 and TRBJ2-3, with 8 bases lining up with TRBD2. This CDR3 comprises 16 residues. The V gene end was trimmed by 5 bases and the J gene end by 0 bases; junction bases not matched to a gene: 7. Germline CDR1 reads SGHVS; CDR2 reads FNYEAQ. This CDR3 is CASSLTSGRSTDTQYF. The DNA of the CDR3 is TGTGCCAGCAGCCTTACTAGCGGCCGCAGCACAGATACGCAGTATTTT.

The table lists this clone with a few counts. The genes are TRBV9 and TRBJ1-1; maybe TRBD1 (6 bases). There are 14 residues in the CDR3. Germline V CDR1 and CDR2: SGDLS, YYNGEE. Trimming took off 6 bases at V and 4 bases at J, with 16 bases between the two ends. The CDR3 region has the DNA TGTGCCAGCAACCCAACTCAAGGGGGCACTGAAGCTTTCTTT. Translation gives CASNPTQGGTEAFF.

The CDR3 here is CASSPGPGSSYNEQFF. The CDR3 DNA reads TGTGCCAGCAGTCCCGGACCGGGATCATCCTACAATGAGCAGTTCTTC. The J gene is TRBJ2-1, the V gene TRBV28; D perhaps matches TRBD2 (5 bases). Germline V lookup: CDR1 MDHEN, CDR2 SYDVKM. V lost 5 bases to trimming and J lost 1 base, with 15 bases between them. CDR3 length equals 16 residues.